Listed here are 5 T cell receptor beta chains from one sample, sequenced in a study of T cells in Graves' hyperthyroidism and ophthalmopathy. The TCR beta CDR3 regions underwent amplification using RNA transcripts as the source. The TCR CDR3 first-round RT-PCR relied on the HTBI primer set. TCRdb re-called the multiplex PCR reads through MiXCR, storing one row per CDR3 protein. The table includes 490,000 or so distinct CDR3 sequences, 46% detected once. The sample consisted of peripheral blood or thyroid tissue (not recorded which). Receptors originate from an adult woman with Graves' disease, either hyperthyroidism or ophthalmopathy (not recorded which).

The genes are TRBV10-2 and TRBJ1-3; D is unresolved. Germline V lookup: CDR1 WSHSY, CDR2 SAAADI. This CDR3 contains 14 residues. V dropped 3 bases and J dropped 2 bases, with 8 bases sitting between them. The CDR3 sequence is CASSEEYTGNTIYF. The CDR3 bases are TGCGCCAGCAGTGAAGAGTACACTGGAAACACCATATATTTT.

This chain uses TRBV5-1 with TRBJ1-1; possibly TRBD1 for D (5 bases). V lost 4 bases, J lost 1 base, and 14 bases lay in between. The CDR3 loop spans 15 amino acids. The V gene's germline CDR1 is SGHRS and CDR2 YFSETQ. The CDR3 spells CASSLQSGANTEAFF. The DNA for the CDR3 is TGCGCCAGCAGCCTGCAATCCGGGGCGAACACTGAAGCTTTCTTT.

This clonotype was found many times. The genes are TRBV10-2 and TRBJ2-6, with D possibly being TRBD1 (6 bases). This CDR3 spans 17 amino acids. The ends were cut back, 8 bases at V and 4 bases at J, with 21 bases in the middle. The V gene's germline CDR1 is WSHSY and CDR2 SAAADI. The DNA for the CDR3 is TGCGCCAGCGGGGGCCGGGACAAAGGCCACGGGGCCAACGTCCTGACTTTC. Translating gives CASGGRDKGHGANVLTF.

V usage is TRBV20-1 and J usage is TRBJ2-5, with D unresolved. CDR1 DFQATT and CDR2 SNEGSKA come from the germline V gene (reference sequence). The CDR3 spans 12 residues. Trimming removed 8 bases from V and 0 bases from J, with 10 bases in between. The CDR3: CSSSVYQETQYF. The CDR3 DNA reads TGCAGTTCCAGCGTTTACCAAGAGACCCAGTACTTC.

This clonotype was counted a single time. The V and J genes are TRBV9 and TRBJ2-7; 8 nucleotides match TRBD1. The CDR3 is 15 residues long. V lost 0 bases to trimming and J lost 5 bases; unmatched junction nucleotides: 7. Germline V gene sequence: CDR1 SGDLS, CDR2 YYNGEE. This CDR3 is CASSVAPDRAHEQYF. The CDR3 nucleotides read TGTGCCAGCAGCGTAGCCCCGGACAGGGCCCACGAGCAGTACTTC.